The 28 T cell receptor beta chains presented below share a single source sample, sequenced in a study of control samples from healthy donors and cancer patients. The data were produced by immunoSEQ multiplex PCR, yet TCRdb's version contains in-frame clones alone and is incomplete. Of around 30,000 clones in the sample, about 94% were seen once. Sequencing was carried out using PBMCs. These receptors all come from a man in his forties with colorectal cancer.

This rearrangement joins TRBV29-1 to TRBJ1-1, with D possibly being TRBD1 (6 bases). The CDR3 contains 13 residues. V dropped 6 bases and J dropped 1 base, with 12 bases sitting between them. The V gene's germline CDR1 is SQVTM and CDR2 ANQGSEA. The CDR3 DNA follows: TGCAGCGTCGATAGGGGACAGAACACTGAAGCTTTCTTT. The encoded protein is CSVDRGQNTEAFF.

V is TRBV27 and J is TRBJ1-5, with 9 bases fitting TRBD1. CDR1 and CDR2 (germline): MNHEY, SMNVEV (reference sequence). The CDR3 covers 17 residues. V trimming: 5 bases; J trimming: 1 base; junction bases outside the gene matches: 9. CDR3 coding DNA: TGTGCCAGCAGTACAGGGACAGGGAGAATAAGCAATCAGCCCCAGCATTTT. It translates to CASSTGTGRISNQPQHF.

The chain recombines TRBV7-2 with TRBJ1-1, with D perhaps TRBD1 (6 bases). The V gene lost 5 bases and the J gene lost 0 bases, with 13 bases spanning the gap. Germline values: CDR1 SGHTA, CDR2 FQGNSA. CDR3 size: 15 residues. This chain's CDR3 is CASSGGGVLNTEAFF. The CDR3 DNA reads TGTGCCAGCAGCGGCGGGGGCGTTTTGAACACTGAAGCTTTCTTT.

In DNA, the CDR3 is TGTGCCAGCAGTGAAAGGGAAGGGGGGACAGCCAACACTGAAGCTTTCTTT. This sequence encodes CASSEREGGTANTEAFF. The V call is TRBV6-1, the J call TRBJ1-1; TRBD1 aligns across 7 bases. This CDR3 has 17 residues. Unmatched junction bases numbered 11, after V lost 2 bases and J lost 2 bases. Germline V gives CDR1 MNHNS, CDR2 SASEGT.

The chain joins TRBV7-2 to TRBJ2-2; D is uncertain. V dropped 3 bases and J dropped 5 bases, with 7 bases sitting between them. This CDR3 has 13 amino acids. Per germline, CDR1 SGHTA and CDR2 FQGNSA. CDR3 residues: CASSFGRTGELFF. The CDR3 region has the DNA TGTGCCAGCAGCTTCGGTAGGACCGGGGAGCTGTTTTTT.

The V gene is TRBV10-3, the J gene TRBJ2-5; 12 positions agree with TRBD2. V dropped 3 bases and J dropped 11; count of bases not matched to a gene: 4. This CDR3 contains 13 residues. The V gene's germline CDR1 is ENHRY and CDR2 SYGVKD. Here the CDR3 reads CAISDLAGGYQYF. CDR3 coding DNA: TGTGCCATCAGTGATCTAGCGGGGGGGTATCAGTACTTC.

The rearrangement links TRBV6-5 to TRBJ1-2; 8 bases are shared with TRBD1. The trim removed 0 bases at V and 4 bases at J, leaving 4 bases unmatched. Germline-derived CDR1 and CDR2 are MNHEY and SVGAGI. CDR3 size: 15 residues. The CDR3 is CASSYSDRARYGYTF. The CDR3 bases are TGTGCCAGCAGTTACTCGGACAGGGCCCGCTATGGCTACACCTTC.

The chain couples TRBV7-3 to TRBJ2-3; TRBD1 agrees at 10 bases. There are 17 residues in the CDR3. The V gene end was trimmed by 3 bases and the J gene end by 2 bases; junction bases not matched to a gene: 8. The V gene's germline CDR1 is SGHTA and CDR2 FQGTGA. The CDR3 DNA is TGTGCCAGCAGCTTTCGGACAGGGGGGATGACCACAGATACGCAGTATTTT. Its translation is CASSFRTGGMTTDTQYF.

This sequence joins TRBV5-1 and TRBJ2-5; no clear D. CDR3 length: 13 amino acids. Germline V gene data show CDR1 as SGHRS and CDR2 as YFSETQ. V was trimmed by 0 bases and J by 3 bases, leaving 6 bases between them. The chain's CDR3 is CASSLGGEETQYF. DNA of the CDR3: TGCGCCAGCAGCTTGGGTGGGGAAGAGACCCAGTACTTC.

This clone appeared a few times. The V call is TRBV4-2, the J call TRBJ1-2, with TRBD1 as a possible D gene (5 bases). V lost 1 base and J 7 bases, leaving 19 bases between the germline ends. Germline CDR1 LGHNA, CDR2 YNFKEQ. The CDR3 totals 16 residues. CDR3 sequence: CASSQAGGPGPAGYTF. The CDR3 bases are TGTGCCAGCAGCCAAGCAGGTGGGCCGGGGCCCGCTGGCTACACCTTC.

The genes are TRBV6-1 and TRBJ1-1; a weak D match, TRBD1 (5 bases). CDR3 length: 15 amino acids. Trimming cost V 2 bases and J 5 bases, with 15 bases left between them. In germline, CDR1 is MNHNS, CDR2 SASEGT. CDR3 sequence: CASSEMGGRGTEAFF. The CDR3 DNA reads as TGTGCCAGCAGTGAAATGGGGGGTCGGGGAACTGAAGCTTTCTTT.

The CDR3 region is CASRPKPGTGAAEQYF. DNA of the CDR3: TGCGCCAGCAGACCTAAACCCGGGACAGGGGCGGCCGAGCAGTACTTC. V usage is TRBV5-1 and J usage is TRBJ2-7, with 10 positions matching TRBD1. CDR3 size: 16 residues. Trimming at V came to 5 bases and at J to 6 bases, leaving 14 bases not matched to a gene. CDR1 and CDR2 from the germline V gene are SGHRS and YFSETQ.

The chain carries TRBV5-6 and TRBJ2-7; TRBD1 or TRBD2 may be the D gene (5 bases each). There are 15 residues in the CDR3. In germline, CDR1 is SGHDT, CDR2 YYEEEE. Trimming removed 2 bases at V and 0 bases at J, with 12 bases between. The CDR3 sequence is CASSLRAGSSYEQYF. The CDR3 nucleotides are TGTGCCAGCAGCTTAAGGGCAGGGAGCTCCTACGAGCAGTACTTC.

The chain recombines TRBV12-3 or TRBV12-4 with TRBJ1-1; no reliable D call. Trimming cost V 3 bases and J 6 bases, with 11 bases left between them. The CDR3 runs 13 residues. Here the CDR3 reads CASSFEQTAEAFF. For the CDR3, the DNA is TGTGCCAGCAGTTTTGAGCAGACGGCTGAAGCTTTCTTT.

This chain joins TRBV12-3 or TRBV12-4 and TRBJ1-6; unclear D gene. The CDR3 spans 11 residues. The ends were cut back, 5 bases at V and 9 bases at J, with 5 bases in the middle. This CDR3 is CASSRGSPLHF. CDR3 in DNA: TGTGCCAGCAGTCGGGGTTCACCCCTCCACTTT.

The rearrangement joins TRBV5-1 to TRBJ1-1; TRBD1 agrees at 7 bases. The J segment lost 4 bases and the V segment lost 3 bases, leaving 3 bases of the junction unmatched. CDR3 length: 13 residues. CDR1 SGHRS and CDR2 YFSETQ come from the germline V gene. The CDR3: CASSSGQITEAFF. Written as DNA, the CDR3 is TGCGCCAGCAGCTCGGGACAGATCACTGAAGCTTTCTTT.

V usage is TRBV11-3 and J usage is TRBJ2-7, with 8 bases fitting TRBD2. Germline V gene sequence: CDR1 SGHNT, CDR2 YENEEA. This CDR3 contains 11 residues. Trimming took 6 bases from V and 6 from J; bases not matched to a gene: 1. The CDR3 bases are TGTGCCAGCAGTCGGGGGGGCGAGCAGTACTTC. The encoded protein is CASSRGGEQYF.

The chain links TRBV3-1 (or the pseudogene TRBV3-2) to TRBJ1-4, with TRBD1 as a possible D gene (6 bases). Germline V lookup: CDR1 LGHDT, CDR2 YNNKEL (reference sequence). The V and J ends lost 4 bases and 5 bases respectively, with 14 bases between them. The CDR3 runs to 15 residues. CDR3 sequence reads: CASSPGGAGNEKLFF. CDR3 nucleotide sequence: TGTGCCAGCAGCCCCGGGGGGGCGGGGAATGAAAAACTGTTTTTT.

The J gene is TRBJ1-6, the V gene TRBV3-1 (or the pseudogene TRBV3-2); perhaps TRBD1 as D (6 bases). Germline values: CDR1 LGHDT, CDR2 YNNKEL (reference sequence). The CDR3 consists of 14 residues. Trimming took off 6 bases at V and 13 bases at J, with 19 bases between the two ends. The CDR3 sequence: CASSKDRTSGPLHF. In DNA form, the CDR3 reads TGTGCCAGCAGTAAGGACAGAACTTCAGGTCCCCTCCACTTT.

The chain uses TRBV6-6 and TRBJ1-2; perhaps TRBD1 as D (5 bases). The CDR3 contains 14 residues. In germline, CDR1 is MNHNY, CDR2 SVGAGI (reference sequence). V dropped 3 bases and J dropped 6 bases, with 14 bases sitting between them. In DNA form, the CDR3 reads TGTGCCAGCAGTTATTATAAGGGAGGGGATGGCTACACCTTC. Translated, it gives CASSYYKGGDGYTF.

This clone was detected once. This chain connects TRBV21-1 to TRBJ1-6. TRBV21-1 is marked as a pseudogene. The CDR3 runs 14 residues. Here the CDR3 reads CASIPGTLNSPLHF. The CDR3 region has the DNA TGTGCCAGCATACCCGGGACGTTGAATTCACCCCTCCACTTT.

This clone was found once. This chain links TRBV6-1 with TRBJ1-2; perhaps TRBD1 as D (5 bases). Germline assignment: CDR1 MNHNS and CDR2 SASEGT. CDR3 length: 15 residues. The V end was cut by 6 bases, the J end by 4 bases, with 18 bases between. CDR3 DNA sequence: TGTGCCAGCAGCCTACTTCAGGGAGCTGGCTATGGCTACACCTTC. Its translation is CASSLLQGAGYGYTF.

The chain recombines TRBV7-9 with TRBJ2-1; 8 nucleotides match TRBD2. The CDR3 runs to 14 residues. The germline V gene encodes CDR1 SEHNR and CDR2 FQNEAQ (reference sequence). J lost 9 bases, V lost 9 bases, and 13 bases had no gene match. The CDR3 is CASKPAGERFEQFF. For the CDR3, the DNA is TGTGCCAGTAAGCCAGCGGGGGAAAGGTTTGAGCAGTTCTTC.

This chain links TRBV11-2 with TRBJ2-7, with a weak D call TRBD1 (6 bases). V lost 5 bases, J lost 1 base, and 12 bases lay in between. The germline gives CDR1 SGHAT, CDR2 FQNNGV. This CDR3 region has 14 residues. CDR3 bases: TGTGCCAGCAGCCCTACAGGGTTATCCTACGAGCAGTACTTC. It encodes CASSPTGLSYEQYF.

The V and J genes are TRBV15 and TRBJ1-2; TRBD1 might be the D (6 bases). The CDR3 is made up of 15 amino acids. CDR1 is LNHNV, CDR2 YYDKDF, per germline (reference sequence). Trimming cost V 1 base and J 4 bases, with 13 bases left between them. CDR3 region: CATSRGAGGGYGYTF. The CDR3, as DNA: TGTGCCACCAGCAGAGGGGCGGGAGGGGGCTATGGCTACACCTTC.

This chain joins TRBV11-3 and TRBJ2-3; possibly TRBD1 for D (6 bases). Trimming stripped 4 bases from V and 4 bases from J, with 18 bases between. The CDR3 loop spans 16 amino acids. CDR1 and CDR2 from the germline V gene are SGHNT and YENEEA. The CDR3 sequence: CASSYSGQGYADTQYF. CDR3 coding DNA: TGTGCCAGCAGCTACTCCGGTCAGGGGTACGCAGATACGCAGTATTTT.

This rearrangement joins TRBV5-1 to TRBJ2-5; TRBD2 is a possible D gene (7 bases). This CDR3 has 15 amino acids. CDR1 and CDR2 (germline): SGHRS, YFSETQ. The ends were cut back, 1 base at V and 4 bases at J, with 14 bases in the middle. Here the CDR3 DNA reads TGCGCCAGCAGCTTGAGGGGGGGGGCCCGAGAGACCCAGTACTTC. Translated, it gives CASSLRGGARETQYF.

The chain couples TRBV6-5 to TRBJ1-5; tentatively, D is TRBD1 (6 bases). V was shortened by 4 bases and J by 7 bases, with 11 bases between the two germline ends. The CDR3 runs 13 residues. Germline loops: CDR1 MNHEY, CDR2 SVGAGI. DNA of the CDR3: TGTGCCAGCAGTTTCCTACAGGGACAGCCCCAGCATTTT. This encodes CASSFLQGQPQHF.